This T cell receptor beta chain emerged from a study of technical replicates of blood from a few donors. TCRdb keeps only in-frame clones here, not all; method: immunoSEQ multiplex PCR. Of around 75,000 clones listed, approximately 90% are singletons. The sequence derives from a human donor in good health. Sequences were obtained from T cells isolated from PBMCs.

The CDR3 DNA is TGTGCCAGCAGACTTACAGGGGACTATGGCTACACCTTC. Its translation: CASRLTGDYGYTF. The chain joins TRBV7-8 to TRBJ1-2; 7 nucleotides align to TRBD1. CDR3 length: 13 amino acids. V was pared by 6 bases and J by 3 bases, with 4 bases of the junction left unmatched. Germline values: CDR1 SGHVS, CDR2 FQNEAQ.